The entry below describes one TCR beta chain. Its cognate antigen has yet to be identified. One base away there is no much larger clone; base qualities are not given. Sequenced using an Illumina HiSeq 2500. TCR beta libraries were prepared by quantitative 5'-RACE with molecular barcodes. The original methods were these. Disease-linked TCR variants were identified with a new computational method built on a probabilistic model of VDJ rearrangement. In TCRdb, the public reads were trimmed at Q25 with fastp and aligned with MiXCR, with productive beta chains retained. Here each entry gathers all rows of one CDR3 protein and keeps the most common genes and DNA. These V and J calls rely on TCRdb rather than the paper's analysis. The sample yields roughly 400,000 distinct CDR3 sequences; 20% to 25% were counted once. In total, the top ten clones hold less than 20% of the sample. This record comes from a study of CD8 T cells in ankylosing spondylitis (dated by TCRdb to the late 2010s). At the level of the whole study: The study profiled T cell receptor beta repertoires in healthy donors and ankylosing spondylitis patients to find disease-linked TCR variants. Peripheral blood was sampled, and synovial fluid was also collected from ankylosing spondylitis patients. The full study cohort comprised around 25 ankylosing spondylitis patients and 110 or so healthy donors.

Findings and caveats that apply to the study as a whole: Some of the motif variants had been reported before in the synovial fluid and blood of reactive arthritis patients, a finding that suggests common disease-initiation mechanisms. A CD8+ phenotype was shown by the disease-linked clones, which were found at relatively low frequencies in peripheral blood. Blood from ankylosing spondylitis patients appeared to be characterized by a TCR beta motif composed of about eight highly homologous amino acid variants. The disease-linked clones were reported to be significantly enriched in matched synovial fluid samples from ankylosing spondylitis patients.

The sample taken for sequencing was blood, either unsorted or a sorted T cell fraction (not recorded which). This receptor was taken from a male donor with ankylosing spondylitis.

The CDR3: CASSLGGLAGKRREQFF. In nucleotides, the sequence is TGTGCCAGCAGCTTAGGGGGACTAGCGGGAAAACGCCGTGAGCAGTTCTTC. Recombination linked TRBV7-9 to TRBJ2-1; 13 bases in between match TRBD2. Relative to germline, V is missing 1 base and J is missing 9 bases, with 9 bases of the junction outside any gene match. The germline V gene (reference sequence) provides CDR1 SEHNR and CDR2 FQNEAQ. The CDR3 runs 17 residues from the cysteine to the phenylalanine. The sequence is cut down to CDR3 DNA, 51 bases in frame from base 1.